The next 32 T cell receptor beta chains were all read from a single sample in a study of T cell responses to AZD1222 COVID-19 vaccine (dated by TCRdb to the early 2020s). Library preparation was by the immunoSEQ multiplex PCR assay. The table comes from immuneACCESS by way of TCRdb, which keeps in-frame sequences with V and J called. Part of the clones is missing from these tables; in studies checked, under half for an unresolved V gene and the rest for unknown reasons. This sample holds roughly 120,000 clones; 88% were observed only once. Around 8.7% of the sample lies in the top ten. The sample's time point label, in plain terms: baseline before first vaccination. The specimen was peripheral blood, collected on day 0 of AZD1222 vaccination. The receptor source for this set is an adult in good health.

The J gene is TRBJ1-6, the V gene TRBV28; D remains unclear. The germline gives CDR1 MDHEN, CDR2 SYDVKM. V was trimmed by 7 bases and J by 0 bases, leaving 10 bases between them. The CDR3 is made up of 15 amino acids. CDR3 loop: CASTAGSSYNSPLHF. CDR3 bases: TGTGCCAGCACGGCAGGCAGCTCCTATAATTCACCCCTCCACTTT.

The V and J genes are TRBV4-2 and TRBJ2-3; 8 nucleotides align to TRBD2. The CDR3 runs to 16 residues. Germline CDR1 LGHNA, CDR2 YNFKEQ. Germline trimming cut 0 bases from V and 5 bases from J; bases unmatched to any gene: 7. The CDR3 bases are TGTGCCAGCAGCCAAGATACTGGCGGGGGGAAAGATACGCAGTATTTT. It codes for CASSQDTGGGKDTQYF.

CDR3 in DNA: TGTGCCAGCAGCTTGCCTAGCGGGAGTGGCACAGATACGCAGTATTTT. The encoded protein is CASSLPSGSGTDTQYF. V gene TRBV7-3 combines with J gene TRBJ2-3; TRBD2 matches at 10 bases. CDR1 is SGHTA, CDR2 FQGTGA, per germline. The CDR3 is 16 residues long. The V and J ends lost 3 bases and 1 base, in that order; junction bases with no gene match: 4.

This rearrangement joins TRBV7-9 to TRBJ1-1; 7 nucleotides agree with TRBD1. J gave up 5 bases and V 3 bases, and 6 bases lay outside the gene matches. Germline CDR1 reads SEHNR; CDR2 reads FQNEAQ (reference sequence). The length of the CDR3 is 14 residues. CDR3 sequence (DNA): TGTGCCAGCAGCTTCGGGACAGCGAGAACTGAAGCTTTCTTT. This sequence encodes CASSFGTARTEAFF.

The chain uses TRBV18 and TRBJ1-1; a possible D gene is TRBD1 (6 bases). Trimming removed 1 base from V and 6 bases from J, with 21 bases in between. The germline gives CDR1 KGHSH, CDR2 LQKENI. This CDR3 region has 17 residues. In nucleotides, the CDR3 is TGTGCCAGCTCACCACTTGAGGTCGCAGGGGCTGGCGCTGAAGCTTTCTTT. This translates into CASSPLEVAGAGAEAFF.

V usage is TRBV5-1 and J usage is TRBJ1-2; tentatively, D is TRBD1 (6 bases). V was trimmed by 4 bases and J by 4 bases, leaving 11 bases between them. Germline CDR1 and CDR2: SGHRS and YFSETQ. The CDR3 totals 13 residues. CDR3 bases: TGCGCCAGCAGCCTCCGGACAGCCTATGGCTACACCTTC. Translating it yields CASSLRTAYGYTF.

V usage is TRBV5-8 and J usage is TRBJ1-2; 9 nucleotides agree with TRBD1. The length of the CDR3 is 15 residues. The germline V gene has CDR1 SGHTS and CDR2 YDEGEE. With V trimmed by 7 bases and J by 2 bases, 9 bases remained unmatched. The CDR3 coding sequence is TGTGCCAGCCTAGGGACAGGGTGGGAAAACTATGGCTACACCTTC. Its translation is CASLGTGWENYGYTF.

V gene TRBV3-1 (or the pseudogene TRBV3-2) combines with J gene TRBJ1-3; D remains ambiguous. Germline V gene lookup returns CDR1 LGHDT and CDR2 YNNKEL (reference sequence). This CDR3 contains 16 residues. Trimming stripped 1 base from V and 2 bases from J, with 12 bases between. CDR3 protein: CASSQVQGRAGNTIYF. CDR3 nucleotide sequence: TGTGCCAGCAGCCAAGTTCAAGGGAGGGCTGGAAACACCATATATTTT.

The rearrangement links TRBV3-1 (or the pseudogene TRBV3-2) to TRBJ1-2; D gene unclear. This CDR3 contains 13 residues. V was pared by 4 bases and J by 4 bases, with 10 bases between. Germline CDR1 and CDR2: LGHDT and YNNKEL (reference sequence). CDR3 protein: CASSRDKIYGYTF. CDR3 DNA: TGTGCCAGCAGCCGAGACAAAATCTATGGCTACACCTTC.

The CDR3 region has the DNA TGTGCCAGCAGCCCCGTTCGCTACATCGGGCCGGCGAACACCGGGGAGCTGTTTTTT. Its protein is CASSPVRYIGPANTGELFF. The gene calls are TRBV7-7 and TRBJ2-2; D is unclear. With 5 bases removed from V and 0 bases from J, the gap between germline ends came to 22 bases. CDR1 is SSHAT and CDR2 is FNYEAQ in the germline V gene (reference sequence). This CDR3 spans 19 amino acids.

On this clone itself: Different DNA sequences within this sample yield the same CDR3. This sequence joins TRBV30 and TRBJ1-2, with 7 nucleotides matching TRBD1. Trimming took 5 bases from V and 3 from J; bases not matched to a gene: 6. Germline assignment: CDR1 GTSNPN and CDR2 SVGIG (reference sequence). This CDR3 is 13 amino acids long. The CDR3 bases are TGTGCCTGGGCGAGACAGGGCGACTATGGCTACACCTTC. It yields the protein CAWARQGDYGYTF.

The chain is built from TRBV7-2 and TRBJ1-2, with a weak D call TRBD1 (5 bases). The CDR3 spans 17 residues. Germline CDR1 SGHTA, CDR2 FQGNSA. Trimming took off 4 bases at V and 3 bases at J, with 21 bases between the two ends. CDR3 sequence (DNA): TGTGCCAGCAGCTCGGCAGGGCCCCTAAGTGTAGACTATGGCTACACCTTC. Translation gives CASSSAGPLSVDYGYTF.

Details on this clone: Other DNA sequences in the sample encode the same CDR3. The chain has TRBV19 and TRBJ2-2; 11 nucleotides agree with TRBD2. J gave up 4 bases and V 6 bases, and 1 base lay outside the gene matches. There are 14 residues in the CDR3. CDR1 is LNHDA, CDR2 SQIVND, per germline (reference sequence). CDR3 in amino acids: CASRGTSGTGELFF. Written as DNA, the CDR3 is TGTGCCAGTAGGGGGACTAGCGGCACCGGGGAGCTGTTTTTT.

V and J are TRBV9 and TRBJ2-5, with D uncertain. The V gene lost 5 bases and the J gene lost 5 bases, with 19 bases spanning the gap. Germline-derived CDR1 and CDR2 are SGDLS and YYNGEE. The CDR3 totals 15 residues. The CDR3 protein is CASSALSGPEETQYF. CDR3 DNA sequence: TGTGCCAGCAGTGCCCTTTCCGGACCGGAGGAGACCCAGTACTTC.

The rearrangement joins TRBV6-2 or TRBV6-3 to TRBJ2-2; possibly TRBD2 for D (5 bases). Germline V gene lookup returns CDR1 MNHEY and CDR2 SVGEGT. V shed 4 bases and J shed 4 bases, with 10 bases lying between them. The CDR3 sequence is 14 residues long. As DNA, the CDR3 is TGTGCCAGCAGTTTCCCGGACTTCACCGGGGAGCTGTTTTTT. It codes for CASSFPDFTGELFF.

V and J are TRBV7-2 and TRBJ2-5, with D perhaps assigned TRBD1 or TRBD2 (5 bases each). The CDR3 sequence is 13 residues long. The V gene lost 4 bases and the J gene lost 5 bases, with 11 bases spanning the gap. Germline assignment: CDR1 SGHTA and CDR2 FQGNSA. CDR3 DNA: TGTGCCAGCAGCTCACCGGGGCGGGAGACCCAGTACTTC. It specifies CASSSPGRETQYF.

The gene calls are TRBV5-1 and TRBJ1-5; perhaps TRBD1 as D (5 bases). Trimming pared 0 bases from V and 0 bases from J, leaving 7 bases between. The CDR3 sequence is 15 residues long. The V gene's germline CDR1 is SGHRS and CDR2 YFSETQ. The CDR3 region is CASSLEGYSNQPQHF. CDR3 DNA: TGCGCCAGCAGCTTGGAGGGGTATAGCAATCAGCCCCAGCATTTT.

This clone was counted at least ten times. Other DNA variants within this sample encode the same CDR3. The chain couples TRBV6-5 to TRBJ1-5; perhaps TRBD1 as D (6 bases). The V and J ends lost 5 bases and 1 base respectively, with 12 bases between them. CDR1 is MNHEY, CDR2 SVGAGI, per germline. This CDR3 contains 15 residues. CDR3 nucleotide sequence: TGTGCCAGCAGTCGTAACAGGGAGAGCAATCAGCCCCAGCATTTT. Amino acid sequence: CASSRNRESNQPQHF.

This chain uses TRBV5-1 with TRBJ1-4, with 7 nucleotides matching TRBD1. Unmatched junction bases numbered 0, after V lost 3 bases and J lost 7 bases. There are 12 residues in the CDR3. Germline assignment: CDR1 SGHRS and CDR2 YFSETQ. The CDR3 loop is CASSWDSEKLFF. The CDR3 bases are TGCGCCAGCAGCTGGGACAGTGAAAAACTGTTTTTT.

The chain recombines TRBV2 with TRBJ1-1, with D unclear. CDR3 length: 14 amino acids. Trimming left V 3 bases short and J 6 bases short, with 14 bases between. Germline CDR1 is SNHLY and CDR2 is FYNNEI. In DNA, the CDR3 is TGTGCCAGCAGTGATGACCCGCGGGGTCCTGAAGCTTTCTTT. Translation gives CASSDDPRGPEAFF.

The chain recombines TRBV7-3 with TRBJ1-1; 9 nucleotides line up with TRBD1. This CDR3 is built from 14 residues. V lost 6 bases to trimming and J lost 4 bases; unmatched junction nucleotides: 6. CDR1 and CDR2 from the germline V gene are SGHTA and FQGTGA. The CDR3, as DNA: TGTGCCAGCAGTGTGGGACAGGGATTCACTGAAGCTTTCTTT. Residues: CASSVGQGFTEAFF. Combining the CDR3 with reference TRBV7-3 and TRBJ1-1 gives the whole variable domain GAGVSQTPSNKVTEKGKYVELRCDPISGHTALYWYRQSLGQGPEFLIYFQGTGAADDSGLPNDRFFAVRPEGSVSTLKIQRTERGDSAVYLCASSVGQGFTEAFFGQGTRLTVV.

The chain joins TRBV4-2 to TRBJ1-2, with D uncertain. From germline, CDR1 is LGHNA and CDR2 YNFKEQ. The CDR3 extends over 12 amino acids. The V and J ends lost 5 bases and 0 bases respectively, with 4 bases between them. The chain's CDR3 is CASSNSNYGYTF. CDR3 nucleotides: TGTGCCAGCAGCAACTCTAACTATGGCTACACCTTC.

V usage is TRBV5-1 and J usage is TRBJ1-2; D gene uncertain. Between the trimmed V and J ends, which lost 1 base and 6 bases, there was a span of 7 bases. Germline CDR1 SGHRS, CDR2 YFSETQ. The CDR3 spans 12 residues. The CDR3 bases are TGCGCCAGCAGCTTGAGCGTAGATGGCTACACCTTC. Protein product: CASSLSVDGYTF.

The chain joins TRBV27 to TRBJ2-2; D gene unclear. The CDR3 consists of 14 residues. Trimming stripped 0 bases from V and 2 bases from J, with 4 bases between. Germline V gene sequence: CDR1 MNHEY, CDR2 SMNVEV (reference sequence). The CDR3 loop is CASSLSHNTGELFF. Written as DNA, the CDR3 is TGTGCCAGCAGTTTATCTCATAACACCGGGGAGCTGTTTTTT.

The chain is built from TRBV2 and TRBJ2-5; TRBD2 agrees at 13 bases. V was clipped by 8 bases and J by 3 bases; unmatched bases: 6. Per germline, CDR1 SNHLY and CDR2 FYNNEI. The CDR3 spans 15 residues. The CDR3 region has the DNA TGTGCCAGCGGCTGGACTAGCGGGGGAGAAGAGACCCAGTACTTC. Translation: CASGWTSGGEETQYF.

The chain employs TRBV24-1 and TRBJ2-2; D is perhaps TRBD1 or TRBD2 (5 bases each). Trimming removed 3 bases at V and 0 bases at J, with 19 bases between. The CDR3 runs 19 residues. The germline CDR1 and CDR2 sequences are KGHDR and SFDVKD. In DNA, the CDR3 is TGTGCCACCAGTGATCTCCGGGACCTAAGCACTACGAACACCGGGGAGCTGTTTTTT. This translates into CATSDLRDLSTTNTGELFF.

The count of this clone is one. This chain joins TRBV11-2 and TRBJ1-3; perhaps TRBD1 as D (6 bases). Germline V CDR1 and CDR2: SGHAT, FQNNGV. The CDR3 totals 17 residues. The V end was cut by 0 bases, the J end by 0 bases, with 12 bases between. CDR3 bases: TGTGCCAGCAGCTTAGAAGCTAGGGGGTTCTCTGGAAACACCATATATTTT. Translation gives CASSLEARGFSGNTIYF.

The chain employs TRBV2 and TRBJ1-1, with D tentatively TRBD1 (6 bases). CDR3 length: 13 amino acids. Germline V gives CDR1 SNHLY, CDR2 FYNNEI. The germline V and J ends were trimmed by 0 bases and 11 bases, with 13 bases remaining between them. This CDR3 reads CASSEAGGGRAFF. The DNA for the CDR3 is TGTGCCAGCAGTGAAGCAGGAGGGGGGCGGGCTTTCTTT.

This chain uses TRBV7-9 with TRBJ1-5; the match to TRBD1 covers 9 bases. Germline loops: CDR1 SEHNR, CDR2 FQNEAQ (reference sequence). CDR3 size: 14 residues. V gave up 4 bases and J gave up 4 bases; unmatched junction bases: 2. CDR3 sequence: CASSSTGGNQPQHF. The CDR3 nucleotides read TGTGCCAGCAGCTCGACAGGGGGGAATCAGCCCCAGCATTTT.

This chain joins TRBV18 and TRBJ2-7; D remains unclear. The CDR3 contains 13 residues. Germline CDR1 KGHSH, CDR2 LQKENI. The ends were cut back, 6 bases at V and 0 bases at J, with 9 bases in the middle. CDR3 loop: CASSYKSSYEQYF. Written as DNA, the CDR3 is TGTGCCAGCTCTTACAAAAGCTCCTACGAGCAGTACTTC.

V gene TRBV20-1 combines with J gene TRBJ1-2, with D uncertain. The V and J ends lost 6 bases and 6 bases respectively, with 11 bases between them. The CDR3 loop spans 11 amino acids. Germline loops: CDR1 DFQATT, CDR2 SNEGSKA (reference sequence). CDR3 DNA sequence: TGCAGTGCCCCGGGTGGGGATGGCTACACCTTC. This codes for CSAPGGDGYTF.

V gene TRBV11-2 combines with J gene TRBJ2-7; 8 bases align to TRBD2. The germline CDR1 and CDR2 sequences are SGHAT and FQNNGV. There are 14 residues in the CDR3. The trim removed 5 bases at V and 3 bases at J, leaving 6 bases unmatched. The CDR3 nucleotides are TGTGCCAGCAGCCTGAGCGGGAGTAGCTACGAGCAGTACTTC. Its protein product is CASSLSGSSYEQYF.